Below are 3 T cell receptor beta chains sequenced from a single sample in a study of blood T cell repertoires in COVID-19. Profiling relied on immunoSEQ multiplex PCR, and the TCRdb table lists in-frame clones only, not all of them. The table records roughly 300,000 clones, about four fifths of them present only once. Material: peripheral blood. The receptors were sampled from a woman in her forties or fifties who had recovered from COVID-19.

This clone was observed a single time. The chain is built from TRBV7-2 and TRBJ2-1; D is possibly TRBD1 (6 bases). Germline V lookup: CDR1 SGHTA, CDR2 FQGNSA. Trimming took off 2 bases at V and 5 bases at J, with 16 bases between the two ends. The CDR3 has 16 residues. CDR3 DNA sequence: TGTGCCAGCAGCTTACTCGGCGTCAGGGGTCACAATGAGCAGTTCTTC. Translation gives CASSLLGVRGHNEQFF. Full variable domain (remainder filled in from reference TRBV7-2 and TRBJ2-1): GAGVSQSPSNKVTEKGKDVELRCDPISGHTALYWYRQSLGQGLEFLIYFQGNSAPDKSGLPSDRFSAERTGGSVSTLTIQRTQQEDSAVYLCASSLLGVRGHNEQFFGPGTRLTVL.

This clone was counted a single time. The chain employs TRBV18 and TRBJ2-7; weak D call: TRBD2 (5 bases). Germline values: CDR1 KGHSH, CDR2 LQKENI. The CDR3 has 14 amino acids. Trimming removed 2 bases from V and 5 bases from J, with 13 bases in between. The CDR3 nucleotides are TGTGCCAGCTCACCATCGGGATTTTTGGACGAGCAGTACTTC. Residues: CASSPSGFLDEQYF.

The chain links TRBV2 to TRBJ1-1; 7 positions agree with TRBD1. V lost 2 bases, J lost 5 bases, and 11 bases stayed unmatched. Germline V gene lookup returns CDR1 SNHLY and CDR2 FYNNEI. CDR3 length: 16 amino acids. The CDR3, as DNA: TGTGCCAGCAGTGAATATCCCACGACAGGGCAAACTGAAGCTTTCTTT. Translating gives CASSEYPTTGQTEAFF.